This T cell receptor (beta chain) is from a study of T cell responses to AZD1222 COVID-19 vaccine. The overall study: Doses given second, at about 4 or about 12 weeks, were pooled. The study, taken as a whole, reports: Spike-specific TCR breadth rose after two AZD1222 doses, and depth rose as well. The sample set comprised mostly white British donors with more females, and clonal diversity was possibly underestimated. Baseline seropositives among AZD1222 recipients totaled only five or six.

The CDR3 loop spans 18 amino acids. Trimming took 3 bases from V and 1 from J; bases not matched to a gene: 14. Germline loops: CDR1 SGHAT, CDR2 FQNNGV. A note on this clone: Antigen unknown.

This table comes from immunoSEQ multiplex PCR, and its TCRdb copy is limited to in-frame clones, with some not included. Of about 35,000 clones in the sample, around 88% were seen once. This TCR was sampled from an adult in good health. The chain combines TRBV11-2 with TRBJ1-2; 7 bases are shared with TRBD1. The sample was peripheral blood, taken on day 0 of AZD1222 vaccination. The DNA for the CDR3 is TGTGCCAGCAGCTTTCAAAGTAGACAGGGACGGCATAACTATGGCTACACCTTC. Translation: CASSFQSRQGRHNYGYTF.